Listed below are T cell receptor beta chains from one sample, sequenced in a study of identical twins. Each CDR3 protein gets one entry after TCRdb re-called the 5' RACE reads with MiXCR. Among 410,000 or so distinct CDR3 sequences listed, under 20% were seen once. Sequencing was done on a sample of naive T cells sorted from blood. Receptor source: a man aged 45-65 years in good health. CDR3s include the opening cysteine and the closing phenylalanine or tryptophan. Fields, in order: J gene, D gene, V gene, clone size, CDR3 DNA, CDR3 protein. A D gene is named only where the DNA matches it firmly. The listing skips clone size in some rows; elsewhere it reads once, few, many or a size class.

j_call: TRBJ2-7; d_call: -; v_call: TRBV28; clone_size: -; cdr3_nt: TGTGCCAGCAGTCCCCCTGGCAGGCGAAACTACGAGCAGTACTTC; cdr3_aa: CASSPPGRRNYEQYF
j_call: TRBJ2-2; d_call: -; v_call: TRBV9; clone_size: -; cdr3_nt: TGTGCCAGCAGCGTACGTGGAGGGGTTAACACCGGGGAGCTGTTTTTT; cdr3_aa: CASSVRGGVNTGELFF
j_call: TRBJ2-3; d_call: TRBD1; v_call: TRBV5-5; clone_size: many; cdr3_nt: TGTGCCAGCAGCTTTACAGGGGGCGCAGATACGCAGTATTTT; cdr3_aa: CASSFTGGADTQYF
j_call: TRBJ2-1; d_call: TRBD2; v_call: TRBV29-1; clone_size: -; cdr3_nt: TGCAGCGCAGCGGGACTAGCGGGGGGAGAGCAGTTCTTC; cdr3_aa: CSAAGLAGGEQFF
j_call: TRBJ1-1; d_call: -; v_call: TRBV4-2; clone_size: -; cdr3_nt: TGTGCCAGCAGCCCCTCTACAGGGATGAACACTGAAGCTTTCTTT; cdr3_aa: CASSPSTGMNTEAFF
j_call: TRBJ2-2; d_call: -; v_call: TRBV5-1; clone_size: -; cdr3_nt: TGCGCCAGCAGCTTGGACATTGCGGCGAACACCGGGGAGCTGTTTTTT; cdr3_aa: CASSLDIAANTGELFF
j_call: TRBJ2-1; d_call: -; v_call: TRBV6-5; clone_size: -; cdr3_nt: TGTGCCAGCAGTTACCTAGAGTTCAATGAGCAGTTCTTC; cdr3_aa: CASSYLEFNEQFF
j_call: TRBJ2-3; d_call: TRBD1; v_call: TRBV5-6; clone_size: many; cdr3_nt: TGTGCCAGCAGCAAGGGACAGGGGGCAGATACGCAGTATTTT; cdr3_aa: CASSKGQGADTQYF
j_call: TRBJ1-1; d_call: -; v_call: TRBV5-1; clone_size: many; cdr3_nt: TGCGCCAGCAGTTACGGGACCCTGAACACTGAAGCTTTCTTT; cdr3_aa: CASSYGTLNTEAFF
j_call: TRBJ2-2; d_call: -; v_call: TRBV11-2; clone_size: many; cdr3_nt: TGTGCCAGCAGCTTGATTACCGGGGAGCTGTTTTTT; cdr3_aa: CASSLITGELFF
j_call: TRBJ2-1; d_call: -; v_call: TRBV7-6; clone_size: few; cdr3_nt: TGTGCCAGCAGCTTAGTTGCGGGAAGGTACAATGAGCAGTTCTTC; cdr3_aa: CASSLVAGRYNEQFF
j_call: TRBJ2-3; d_call: -; v_call: TRBV12-3/TRBV12-4; clone_size: -; cdr3_nt: TGTGCCAGCAGTGTACGACCTAGCACAGATACGCAGTATTTT; cdr3_aa: CASSVRPSTDTQYF
j_call: TRBJ1-1; d_call: -; v_call: TRBV5-1; clone_size: -; cdr3_nt: TGCGCCAGCAGCTTGGGCTTCAGGGCGACGAACACTGAAGCTTTCTTT; cdr3_aa: CASSLGFRATNTEAFF
j_call: TRBJ2-7; d_call: TRBD2; v_call: TRBV10-3; clone_size: -; cdr3_nt: TGTGCCATCAGTGAGCTAGCGGGGGGTTACGAGCAGTACTTC; cdr3_aa: CAISELAGGYEQYF
j_call: TRBJ1-1; d_call: -; v_call: TRBV6-1; clone_size: -; cdr3_nt: TGTGCCAGCAGTGCGCAGGTGATCTTGAACACTGAAGCTTTCTTT; cdr3_aa: CASSAQVILNTEAFF
j_call: TRBJ2-3; d_call: TRBD2; v_call: TRBV15; clone_size: many; cdr3_nt: TGTGCCACCAGCAGAGATACGGGACTAGCGGGTAGCACAGATACGCAGTATTTT; cdr3_aa: CATSRDTGLAGSTDTQYF
j_call: TRBJ2-1; d_call: -; v_call: TRBV7-9; clone_size: few; cdr3_nt: TGTGCCAGCAGCTTAGTTGCACTAGCCTCCTACAATGAGCAGTTCTTC; cdr3_aa: CASSLVALASYNEQFF
j_call: TRBJ2-7; d_call: -; v_call: TRBV15; clone_size: many; cdr3_nt: TGTGCCACCAGCGGACTACCCGGCCAGACGACCTACGAGCAGTACTTC; cdr3_aa: CATSGLPGQTTYEQYF
j_call: TRBJ1-2; d_call: TRBD1; v_call: TRBV4-1; clone_size: few; cdr3_nt: TGCGCCAGCAGCCAAGATGCAGGGGGCGGCTGGGGCTACACCTTC; cdr3_aa: CASSQDAGGGWGYTF
j_call: TRBJ2-1; d_call: TRBD2; v_call: TRBV4-1; clone_size: -; cdr3_nt: TGCGCCAGCAGCCAAGATCGGCGGGAGCCCTGGTCCTACAATGAGCAGTTCTTC; cdr3_aa: CASSQDRREPWSYNEQFF
j_call: TRBJ2-1; d_call: -; v_call: TRBV29-1; clone_size: many; cdr3_nt: TGCAGCGTTGAAAGTCGCAGGGAGTCTCGAAGCCGGTTCTTC; cdr3_aa: CSVESRRESRSRFF
j_call: TRBJ1-5; d_call: -; v_call: TRBV25-1; clone_size: few; cdr3_nt: TGTGCCAGCAGTGAGGAGCATCAGCCCCAGCATTTT; cdr3_aa: CASSEEHQPQHF
j_call: TRBJ1-3; d_call: -; v_call: TRBV7-2; clone_size: -; cdr3_nt: TGTGCCAGCAGCTTAGTAGGCGGATCCTCTGGAAACACCATATATTTT; cdr3_aa: CASSLVGGSSGNTIYF
j_call: TRBJ2-3; d_call: -; v_call: TRBV5-1; clone_size: -; cdr3_nt: TGCGCCAGCAGCGGAGTGTTCACAGATACGCAGTATTTT; cdr3_aa: CASSGVFTDTQYF
j_call: TRBJ2-7; d_call: TRBD1; v_call: TRBV29-1; clone_size: few; cdr3_nt: TGCAGCGTTGAAGGGACAGGGGCCAACGAGCAGTACTTC; cdr3_aa: CSVEGTGANEQYF
j_call: TRBJ2-5; d_call: -; v_call: TRBV20-1; clone_size: few; cdr3_nt: TGCAGTGCTAGGGGCCCGAGGGCCTCACAAGAGACCCAGTACTTC; cdr3_aa: CSARGPRASQETQYF
j_call: TRBJ1-5; d_call: TRBD1; v_call: TRBV20-1; clone_size: few; cdr3_nt: TGCAGTGTTGGGACAGGGGCTAGCAATCAGCCCCAGCATTTT; cdr3_aa: CSVGTGASNQPQHF
j_call: TRBJ1-4; d_call: -; v_call: TRBV20-1; clone_size: many; cdr3_nt: TGCAGTGCTAGAGATGGCCCAGGGGAAAAACTGTTTTTT; cdr3_aa: CSARDGPGEKLFF
j_call: TRBJ2-3; d_call: TRBD1; v_call: TRBV15; clone_size: -; cdr3_nt: TGTGCCACCAGCAGAGGGACAGGACAGTTAGGAGATACGCAGTATTTT; cdr3_aa: CATSRGTGQLGDTQYF
j_call: TRBJ1-1; d_call: -; v_call: TRBV20-1; clone_size: few; cdr3_nt: TGCAGTGCTAGAGGAGGGCTGAACACTGAAGCTTTCTTT; cdr3_aa: CSARGGLNTEAFF
j_call: TRBJ2-7; d_call: -; v_call: TRBV29-1; clone_size: -; cdr3_nt: TGCAGCGTTGAAGTTGGGGGGAACGAGCAGTACTTC; cdr3_aa: CSVEVGGNEQYF
j_call: TRBJ2-1; d_call: -; v_call: TRBV5-1; clone_size: many; cdr3_nt: TGCGCCAGCAGTCGGGACGCCGGGCGCAATGAGCAGTTCTTC; cdr3_aa: CASSRDAGRNEQFF
j_call: TRBJ2-5; d_call: TRBD2; v_call: TRBV6-1; clone_size: many; cdr3_nt: TGTGCCAGCAGTGAAGGGGGCGGGAGTCACCAAGAGACCCAGTACTTC; cdr3_aa: CASSEGGGSHQETQYF
j_call: TRBJ2-5; d_call: TRBD1; v_call: TRBV24-1; clone_size: -; cdr3_nt: TGTGCCACCAGGGGACAGGGGGCGAGTGAGACCCAGTACTTC; cdr3_aa: CATRGQGASETQYF
j_call: TRBJ2-7; d_call: -; v_call: TRBV4-1; clone_size: few; cdr3_nt: TGCGCCAGCGGACAGACAGGCTACGAGCAGTACTTC; cdr3_aa: CASGQTGYEQYF
j_call: TRBJ1-1; d_call: TRBD1; v_call: TRBV28; clone_size: -; cdr3_nt: TGTGCCAGCAGAGGACAGGGGGCAAGGACTGAAGCTTTCTTT; cdr3_aa: CASRGQGARTEAFF
j_call: TRBJ1-1; d_call: -; v_call: TRBV29-1; clone_size: few; cdr3_nt: TGCAGCGTTGACCCCGGTGGGACTGAAGCTTTCTTT; cdr3_aa: CSVDPGGTEAFF
j_call: TRBJ1-4; d_call: -; v_call: TRBV20-1; clone_size: few; cdr3_nt: TGCAGTGGTCTAAGCTCCCAGGACACCCTTAATGAAAAACTGTTTTTT; cdr3_aa: CSGLSSQDTLNEKLFF
j_call: TRBJ2-5; d_call: -; v_call: TRBV20-1; clone_size: -; cdr3_nt: TGCAGTGCTAGAGAGGTCGCAGGGGACCAAGAGACCCAGTACTTC; cdr3_aa: CSAREVAGDQETQYF
j_call: TRBJ2-5; d_call: -; v_call: TRBV6-2/TRBV6-3; clone_size: -; cdr3_nt: TGTGCCAGCAGTTACTCGATCAGCCAAGAGACCCAGTACTTC; cdr3_aa: CASSYSISQETQYF
j_call: TRBJ1-4; d_call: TRBD1; v_call: TRBV4-2; clone_size: few; cdr3_nt: TGTGCCAGCAGCCAAGATCTCCGCAGGGGGGGAAAACTGTTTTTT; cdr3_aa: CASSQDLRRGGKLFF
j_call: TRBJ1-1; d_call: -; v_call: TRBV5-1; clone_size: many; cdr3_nt: TGCGCCAGCAGCTCCCCGGGGCAGAACACTGAAGCTTTCTTT; cdr3_aa: CASSSPGQNTEAFF
j_call: TRBJ2-5; d_call: -; v_call: TRBV14; clone_size: few; cdr3_nt: TGTGCCAGCAGCCAGGTAGTCACCCGACCCCAGTACTTC; cdr3_aa: CASSQVVTRPQYF
j_call: TRBJ2-3; d_call: -; v_call: TRBV7-2; clone_size: -; cdr3_nt: TGTGCCAGCAGCTTAGCGACAACCTACACAGATACGCAGTATTTT; cdr3_aa: CASSLATTYTDTQYF
j_call: TRBJ2-7; d_call: -; v_call: TRBV5-6; clone_size: -; cdr3_nt: TGTGCCAGCAGCGTGCATATTCCCCCCTACGAGCAGTACTTC; cdr3_aa: CASSVHIPPYEQYF
j_call: TRBJ2-1; d_call: TRBD1; v_call: TRBV6-1; clone_size: -; cdr3_nt: TGTGCCAGCACCCGGGACAGGGCCCGCAATGAGCAGTTCTTC; cdr3_aa: CASTRDRARNEQFF
j_call: TRBJ2-3; d_call: -; v_call: TRBV29-1; clone_size: many; cdr3_nt: TGCAGCGGAGGCGGACCCAGCACAGATACGCAGTATTTT; cdr3_aa: CSGGGPSTDTQYF
j_call: TRBJ2-7; d_call: TRBD1; v_call: TRBV27; clone_size: few; cdr3_nt: TGTGCCAGCAGTCTCCTTGGACAGGGGCGCCACGAGCAGTACTTC; cdr3_aa: CASSLLGQGRHEQYF
j_call: TRBJ1-2; d_call: -; v_call: TRBV6-5; clone_size: few; cdr3_nt: TGTGCCAGCAGTTACTCGGTCGCCGACCCGTATGGCTACACCTTC; cdr3_aa: CASSYSVADPYGYTF
j_call: TRBJ2-2; d_call: -; v_call: TRBV27; clone_size: few; cdr3_nt: TGTGCCAGCAGTTTCAACCAGGTCCGGAACACCGGGGAGCTGTTTTTT; cdr3_aa: CASSFNQVRNTGELFF
j_call: TRBJ2-2; d_call: TRBD2; v_call: TRBV10-3; clone_size: many; cdr3_nt: TGTGCCATCAGTGAGTCGTGGACTAGCGGGATTCAGAACACCGGGGAGCTGTTTTTT; cdr3_aa: CAISESWTSGIQNTGELFF
j_call: TRBJ2-3; d_call: TRBD2; v_call: TRBV4-2; clone_size: many; cdr3_nt: TGTGCCAGCAGCCAAGTTACTAGCGGGGGGCCCACAGATACGCAGTATTTT; cdr3_aa: CASSQVTSGGPTDTQYF
j_call: TRBJ1-5; d_call: TRBD1; v_call: TRBV25-1; clone_size: few; cdr3_nt: TGTGCCAGTAGACAGACAGGGCGAAATCAGCCCCAGCATTTT; cdr3_aa: CASRQTGRNQPQHF